The present entry profiles one T cell receptor beta chain with its context. Its antigen has not been determined. Base qualities were left out, and no much larger clone turns up one base away. This entry belongs to a study of CD8+ T cells in alopecia areata (dated by TCRdb to 2016 to 2019). At the level of the whole study: High-throughput TCRbeta sequencing was used to examine T cell clonal expansion in alopecia areata in both the C3H/HeJ mouse model and human patients. On the human side, TCRbeta sequencing was run on scalp tissue and on sorted CD4+ and CD8+ peripheral blood T cells from healthy controls and from alopecia areata patients with either patchy or totalis/universalis disease. Clonality in the scalp was compared among normal scalp (n=4), patchy alopecia areata scalp (n=8), and alopecia totalis/universalis scalp (n=8). RNA was extracted with the PAXgene miRNA kit for fixed scalp, the miRNeasy kit for PBMCs, and the RNeasy kit for mouse skin. Amplification of TCRbeta CDR3 regions was done by immunoSEQ multiplex PCR using 35 Vbeta forward primers and 13 Jbeta reverse primers. The paper as a whole reports these results and caveats: Shared TCR sequences between patients were less evident than in mice, which may be partly attributable to HLA diversity in the patient population. Higher clonality and more expanded CD8+ clones were observed in lesional scalp than in normal scalp, particularly in alopecia totalis/universalis, a finding suggestive of antigenic drive. Resident alphabeta T cells in normal human skin are also sequenced, complicating scalp TCR repertoire analysis, unlike mouse skin dominated by gammadelta T cells.

Library construction relied on the immunoSEQ multiplex PCR assay. To provide template for TCR sequencing, every sample had RNA extracted and reverse transcribed into cDNA. First-strand cDNA was synthesized with SuperScript III using a 2:1 mix of oligo-dT and random hexamers. Amplification bias was assessed with a synthetic immune receptor repertoire, and residual bias was removed computationally. The study's own analysis went as follows. Raw reads were preprocessed to remove errors, and CDR3 was defined by IMGT conventions from the conserved cysteine to phenylalanine. To get clonality, Shannon entropy was normalized by log2 of the number of productive unique TCRs and the result was subtracted from 1. CD4 or CD8 identity of scalp clones was inferred by cross-referencing scalp TCRbeta sequences with sorted blood CD4 and CD8 repertoires. Sourced from immuneACCESS, this table was stored by TCRdb with only in-frame sequences that have V and J called. A share of the clones is absent; for the studies checked, an unresolved V gene accounts for under half, and the remainder has no known explanation. D and trimming were read from the DNA, whereas the V and J calls and clone size are those reported in that table. In all, the sample holds 120,000 or so clones, and around 50% of those were seen once. The ten largest clones take up about 10% of the sample.

From alopecia areata patients, peripheral blood was collected along with lesional scalp punch biopsies. PBMCs were isolated by density centrifugation and stained for CD3, CD4 and CD8, after which CD4+ and CD8+ T cells were sorted on a FACSAria. As part of a multicenter biomarker study, untreated alopecia areata patients were recruited. In 5 or 6 patients from the biomarker study, blood CD8+ T cells were sorted further into NKG2D-low and NKG2D-high fractions. Between the V and J ends, shortened by 6 bases and 3 bases respectively, the junction contains 9 bases. From the cysteine through the phenylalanine, the CDR3 covers 13 amino acids. Left in the record is the CDR3 DNA by itself, 39 bases read in frame from the first base. CDR1 and CDR2 are drawn from the germline V gene: SQVTM, ANQGSEA.

The receptor comes from a human donor with alopecia areata. The sample consisted of NKG2D-low CD8+ T cells sorted from blood. The intended sense of this specimen's cell subset or site label: sorted CD8+ NKG2D-low blood T cells. Recombination joined TRBV29-1 with TRBJ2-6; the D gene is possibly TRBD1 or TRBD2, with 5 bases matching each. The sequenced DNA is TGCAGCGTCTGGGGGATTGGGGCCAACGTCCTGACTTTC. Its amino acids are CSVWGIGANVLTF.